This T cell receptor (beta chain) appears in the sequencing data of a study of beta chain features in type 1 diabetes. Study context: Across all samples, approximately 99 million sorted cells were examined.

This clone showed up just a few times. Antigen: not known. The isolated RNA, all of it, was reverse transcribed, so expressed TCRB transcripts were what got sequenced. TCRdb's copy holds only in-frame clones and misses some; the assay was immunoSEQ multiplex PCR. This table has over 150,000 clones, about a tenth appearing once. Donors underwent one heparinised blood draw, around 120 mL on average. Overall study findings and caveats: Insertions were fewer and deletions more numerous at VDJ junctions in type 1 diabetes patients. TCRB CDR3 length was moderately but significantly reduced in all four CD4+ subsets of Type 1 diabetes patients.

The sample comprised central memory CD4+ T cells from blood. The sequence was obtained from a man younger than 40 with type 1 diabetes.

The CDR3 protein is CASKTGTINTGELFF. The CDR3 coding sequence is TGTGCCAGCAAGACCGGGACAATCAACACCGGGGAGCTGTTTTTT. The V gene is TRBV28, the J gene TRBJ2-2, with D tentatively TRBD1 (6 bases). In germline, CDR1 is MDHEN, CDR2 SYDVKM. Trimming took 7 bases from V and 2 from J, leaving 14 bases between them. The CDR3 contains 15 residues.